A selection of T cell receptor beta chains follows, all from one sample in a study of metastatic and nonmetastatic thyroid tumors. TCRdb redid the clone calls on the PCR reads using MiXCR. The sample includes around 25,000 clones, about 15% of them seen just once. The specimen was blood. The receptors come from a female donor with papillary thyroid cancer or a benign thyroid nodule (not recorded which). Some clones in this sample may be carry-over from other donors' samples. Each CDR3 is given with its conserved first and last residue. The D gene is left open where the match is weak. Not all rows give a size; the values are once, few, many and, for expanded clones, a class.

>TRBV6-2/TRBV6-3|-|-|TRBJ2-2
CASSYSTGGTGELFF
TGTGCTAGCAGTTACTCTACAGGCGGCACCGGGGAGCTGTTTTTT
>TRBV24-1|TRBD2|many|TRBJ2-5
CATGGSGAQETQYF
TGTGCCACGGGGGGGTCCGGAGCCCAAGAGACCCAGTACTTC
>TRBV11-3|-|-|TRBJ2-2
CASSSGYLTGELFF
TGTGCCAGCAGCTCGGGGTACCTCACCGGGGAGCTGTTTTTT
>TRBV19|TRBD2|many|TRBJ2-1
CASREGLAGEKPYNEQFF
TGTGCCAGTAGGGAGGGACTAGCGGGAGAAAAACCCTACAATGAGCAGTTCTTC
>TRBV12-3/TRBV12-4|-|many|TRBJ2-3
CASRLGTVSTDTQYF
TGTGCCAGCAGGCTTGGGACGGTTAGCACAGATACGCAGTATTTT
>TRBV27|TRBD2|many|TRBJ2-1
CASSPLAGGLEQFF
TGTGCCAGCAGTCCCTTAGCGGGAGGACTTGAGCAGTTCTTC
>TRBV29-1|-|many|TRBJ1-2
CSVEDRGGKYGYTF
TGCAGCGTTGAAGATCGGGGCGGAAAGTATGGCTACACCTTC
>TRBV10-3|TRBD1|few|TRBJ2-3
CAIGPQGAITGTQYF
TGTGCCATCGGTCCCCAGGGGGCGATCACAGGTACTCAGTATTTT
>TRBV6-1|TRBD2|many|TRBJ2-5
CASSFGRGETQYF
TGTGCCAGCAGTTTCGGGAGGGGGGAGACCCAGTACTTC
>TRBV9|TRBD2|many|TRBJ2-3
CASSVERERLDTQYF
TGTGCCAGCAGCGTAGAGCGGGAGCGGTTGGATACGCAGTATTTT
>TRBV3-1|-|many|TRBJ2-3
CASSPSLSTDTQYF
TGTGCCAGCAGCCCCTCCTTAAGCACAGATACGCAGTATTTT
>TRBV18|TRBD1|many|TRBJ1-5
CASSRDRDQPQHF
TGTGCCAGCTCGCGGGACAGGGATCAGCCCCAGCATTTT
>TRBV6-1|-|medium-sized|TRBJ2-7
CASSETTVSYEQYF
TGTGCCAGCAGTGAAACGACGGTCTCCTACGAGCAGTACTTC
>TRBV6-1|-|many|TRBJ1-5
CASSGADGDNQPQHF
TGTGCCAGCAGTGGGGCTGACGGAGACAATCAGCCCCAGCATTTT
>TRBV19|TRBD1|many|TRBJ1-1
CASRATGTGGTEAFF
TGTGCCAGTAGAGCAACCGGGACAGGGGGCACTGAAGCTTTCTTT
>TRBV6-1|TRBD1|many|TRBJ1-1
CASSSPRGANTEAFF
TGTGCCAGCAGTTCCCCCAGGGGGGCAAACACTGAAGCTTTCTTT
>TRBV6-5|TRBD1|medium-sized|TRBJ2-7
CASSYGDRGRYEQYF
TGTGCCAGCAGTTACGGGGACAGGGGGCGCTACGAGCAGTACTTC
>TRBV9|-|many|TRBJ1-1
CASSSPGEEGDTEAFF
TGTGCCAGCAGCTCCCCCGGAGAGGAGGGGGACACTGAAGCTTTCTTT
>TRBV6-5|TRBD1|few|TRBJ2-2
CASSYGTEDNTGELFF
TGTGCCAGCAGTTACGGGACAGAAGATAACACCGGGGAGCTGTTTTTT
>TRBV18|TRBD2|-|TRBJ2-3
CASSLGGRDTQYF
TGTGCCAGCTCACTGGGCGGGAGGGATACACAGTATTTT
>TRBV19|-|many|TRBJ2-7
CASSMGVGYSSYEQYF
TGTGCCAGTAGTATGGGCGTGGGTTATAGCTCCTACGAGCAGTACTTC
>TRBV10-2|-|many|TRBJ2-7
CASSPRGARLSYEQYF
TGCGCCAGCAGCCCAAGGGGAGCGCGCCTCTCCTACGAGCAGTACTTC
>TRBV6-1|-|medium-sized|TRBJ2-1
CASSEASGSRNEQFF
TGTGCCAGCAGTGAAGCCTCCGGGAGTCGGAATGAGCAGTTCTTC
>TRBV7-3|-|many|TRBJ2-3
CASSSAGRNTQYF
TGTGCCAGCAGCTCGGCAGGGCGAAATACGCAGTATTTT
>TRBV6-6|-|many|TRBJ1-5
CASSYTRDFNQPQHF
TGTGCCAGCAGTTACACGCGGGACTTCAATCAGCCCCAGCATTTT
>TRBV20-1|-|-|TRBJ2-1
CSARHLSASLGEQFF
TGCAGTGCTCGACACCTCTCGGCCTCTTTGGGTGAGCAGTTCTTC
>TRBV15|-|many|TRBJ1-2
CATRRGGGRGEYGYTF
TGTGCCACCCGACGGGGGGGGGGGAGAGGGGAGTATGGCTACACCTTC
>TRBV29-1|-|many|TRBJ2-1
CSVYPGSYNEQFF
TGCAGCGTTTACCCGGGCTCCTACAATGAGCAGTTCTTC
>TRBV7-3|-|many|TRBJ2-2
CASSLAGHTGELFF
TGTGCCAGCAGCTTAGCGGGGCATACCGGGGAGCTGTTTTTT
>TRBV4-1|-|many|TRBJ2-7
CASSQGKTPGTPNYEQYF
TGCGCCAGCAGCCAAGGAAAGACCCCCGGGACACCGAACTACGAGCAGTACTTC
>TRBV20-1|-|many|TRBJ2-5
CSAREAGLPQETQYF
TGCAGTGCTAGGGAGGCAGGGCTCCCCCAAGAGACCCAGTACTTC
>TRBV5-1|TRBD1|many|TRBJ2-3
CASSLGTGGDTQYF
TGCGCCAGCAGCTTGGGGACAGGGGGAGATACGCAGTATTTT
>TRBV20-1|-|many|TRBJ2-1
CSARDRRQRNSYNEQFF
TGCAGTGCTAGAGATCGACGTCAGCGGAATTCATACAATGAGCAGTTCTTC
>TRBV28|-|-|TRBJ1-1
CASTSGPLGTEAFF
TGTGCCAGCACCTCGGGCCCCTTAGGCACTGAAGCTTTCTTT
>TRBV6-1|-|many|TRBJ1-1
CASTQLNTEAFF
TGTGCCAGCACGCAATTGAACACTGAAGCTTTCTTT
>TRBV6-1|-|many|TRBJ1-4
CASSVLRGDNEKLFF
TGTGCCAGCAGTGTTCTGAGGGGGGATAATGAAAAACTGTTTTTT
>TRBV9|-|many|TRBJ2-3
CASSLGGTDTQYF
TGTGCCAGCAGCCTAGGGGGCACAGATACGCAGTATTTT
>TRBV30|-|medium-sized|TRBJ1-5
CAWSEEQGRQPQHF
TGTGCCTGGAGTGAGGAGCAGGGGAGACAGCCCCAGCATTTT
>TRBV30|TRBD1|many|TRBJ1-1
CAWSYRGWNTEAFF
TGTGCCTGGAGTTACAGGGGATGGAACACTGAAGCTTTCTTT
>TRBV6-1|TRBD2|medium-sized|TRBJ2-7
CASSWRESGEQYF
TGTGCCAGCAGCTGGCGGGAGTCAGGGGAGCAGTACTTC
>TRBV7-2|-|medium-sized|TRBJ2-7
CASSPSVYEQYF
TGTGCCAGCAGCCCCTCCGTCTACGAGCAGTACTTC
>TRBV9|-|many|TRBJ2-7
CASSVGSATYEQYF
TGTGCCAGCAGCGTAGGTTCAGCAACCTACGAGCAGTACTTC
>TRBV2|-|many|TRBJ2-3
CASLRTSTSTDTQYF
TGTGCCAGCCTCCGGACCTCGACTAGCACAGATACGCAGTATTTT
>TRBV2|TRBD1|many|TRBJ1-2
CASSTDRGANYGYTF
TGTGCCAGCAGCACCGACAGGGGCGCGAACTATGGCTACACCTTC
>TRBV6-6|TRBD1|many|TRBJ2-7
CASSYSGTGGYEQYF
TGTGCCAGCAGTTACTCCGGGACAGGGGGCTACGAGCAGTACTTC
>TRBV7-8|TRBD2|few|TRBJ2-2
CASSSLGAGDVGELFF
TGTGCCAGCAGCTCGCTGGGAGCGGGAGACGTCGGGGAGCTGTTTTTT
>TRBV11-1|TRBD2|few|TRBJ2-1
CASSSTSLRSYNEQFF
TGTGCCAGCAGCTCGACTAGCCTTAGATCCTACAATGAGCAGTTCTTC
>TRBV27|TRBD1|many|TRBJ1-2
CASSLRTGYGGYTF
TGTGCCAGCAGTTTACGGACAGGCTACGGTGGCTACACCTTC
>TRBV28|TRBD2|many|TRBJ2-2
CASSHRDYRTGGELFF
TGTGCCAGCAGTCACCGGGACTACCGAACAGGCGGGGAGCTGTTTTTT
>TRBV20-1|TRBD1|many|TRBJ1-5
CSARAGGGQPQHF
TGCAGTGCTAGAGCAGGGGGTGGTCAGCCCCAGCATTTT
>TRBV11-1|-|-|TRBJ2-7
CASSSRGRDYEQYF
TGTGCCAGCAGCTCCAGAGGACGGGACTACGAGCAGTACTTC
>TRBV7-9|TRBD1|many|TRBJ2-7
CASRQGEVELGEQYF
TGTGCCAGCAGACAGGGGGAGGTTGAACTTGGCGAGCAGTACTTC
>TRBV4-3|TRBD2|many|TRBJ2-2
CASSHKSGTSGRRSTGELFF
TGCGCCAGCAGCCATAAATCCGGGACTAGCGGGAGACGAAGCACCGGGGAGCTGTTTTTT
>TRBV6-1|TRBD1|few|TRBJ1-6
CASRGWDRGQDNSPLHF
TGTGCCAGCCGAGGGTGGGACAGGGGGCAGGATAATTCACCCCTCCACTTT
>TRBV19|-|few|TRBJ2-7
CASSDRGEQYF
TGTGCCAGTTCCGACCGAGGCGAGCAGTACTTC